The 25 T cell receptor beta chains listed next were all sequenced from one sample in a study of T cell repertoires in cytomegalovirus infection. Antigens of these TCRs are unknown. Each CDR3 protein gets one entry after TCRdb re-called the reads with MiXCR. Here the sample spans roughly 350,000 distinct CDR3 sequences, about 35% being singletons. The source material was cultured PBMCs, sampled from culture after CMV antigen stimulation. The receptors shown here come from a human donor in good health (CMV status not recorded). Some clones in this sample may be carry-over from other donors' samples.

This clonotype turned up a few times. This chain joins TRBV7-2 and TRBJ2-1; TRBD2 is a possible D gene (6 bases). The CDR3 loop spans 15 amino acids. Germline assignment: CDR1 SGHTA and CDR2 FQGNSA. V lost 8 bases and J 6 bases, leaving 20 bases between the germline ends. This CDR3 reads CASGSSQEGFNEQFF. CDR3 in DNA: TGTGCCAGCGGTTCTTCGCAGGAGGGATTCAATGAGCAGTTCTTC.

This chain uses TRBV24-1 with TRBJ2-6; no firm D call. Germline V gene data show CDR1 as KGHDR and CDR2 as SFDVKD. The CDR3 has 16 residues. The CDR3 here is CDLKAFSRSGANVLTF. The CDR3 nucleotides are TGTGACCTAAAGGCTTTTTCCCGCTCTGGGGCCAACGTCCTGACTTTC.

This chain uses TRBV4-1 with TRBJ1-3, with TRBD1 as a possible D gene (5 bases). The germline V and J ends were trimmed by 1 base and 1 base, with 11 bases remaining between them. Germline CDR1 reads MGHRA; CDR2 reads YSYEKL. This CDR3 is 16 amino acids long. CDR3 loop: CASSQGGTRSGNTIYF. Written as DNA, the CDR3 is TGCGCCAGCAGCCAAGGGGGGACCAGATCTGGAAACACCATATATTTT.

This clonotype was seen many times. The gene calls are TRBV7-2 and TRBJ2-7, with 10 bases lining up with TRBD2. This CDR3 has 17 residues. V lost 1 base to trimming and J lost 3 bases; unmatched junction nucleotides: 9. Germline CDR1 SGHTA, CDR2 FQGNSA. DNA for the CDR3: TGTGCCAGCAGCTTAGACCCTGGGGCTAGCGGGAGCTACGAGCAGTACTTC. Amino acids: CASSLDPGASGSYEQYF.

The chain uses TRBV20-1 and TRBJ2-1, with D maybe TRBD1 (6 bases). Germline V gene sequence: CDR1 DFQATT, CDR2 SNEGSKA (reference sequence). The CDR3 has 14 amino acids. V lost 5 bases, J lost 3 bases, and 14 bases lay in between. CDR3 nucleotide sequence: TGCAGTGCTTGGACCCTAGGGGGCTACAATGAGCAGTTCTTC. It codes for CSAWTLGGYNEQFF.

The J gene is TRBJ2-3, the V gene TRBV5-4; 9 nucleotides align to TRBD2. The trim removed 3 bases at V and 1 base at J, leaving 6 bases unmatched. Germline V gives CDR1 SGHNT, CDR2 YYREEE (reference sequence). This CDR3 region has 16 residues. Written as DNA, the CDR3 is TGTGCCAGCAGCTCTCCGGGACTAGCTGGCACAGATACGCAGTATTTT. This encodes CASSSPGLAGTDTQYF.

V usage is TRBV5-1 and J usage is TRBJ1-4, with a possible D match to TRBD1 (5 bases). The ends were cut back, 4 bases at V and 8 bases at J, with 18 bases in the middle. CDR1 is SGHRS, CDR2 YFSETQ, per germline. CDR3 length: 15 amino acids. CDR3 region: CASSPGPGISEKLFF. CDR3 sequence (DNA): TGCGCCAGCAGCCCGGGACCGGGCATCTCGGAAAAACTGTTTTTT.

In DNA form, the CDR3 reads TGTGCCAGCAGTTACCCCGGGAGGTGGACGCCCTCCTACAATGAGCAGTTCTTC. As protein: CASSYPGRWTPSYNEQFF. The J gene is TRBJ2-1, the V gene TRBV6-2 or TRBV6-3, with 7 bases fitting TRBD2. The CDR3 is made up of 18 amino acids. J lost 0 bases, V lost 2 bases, and 10 bases had no gene match. The germline V gene encodes CDR1 MNHEY and CDR2 SVGEGT.

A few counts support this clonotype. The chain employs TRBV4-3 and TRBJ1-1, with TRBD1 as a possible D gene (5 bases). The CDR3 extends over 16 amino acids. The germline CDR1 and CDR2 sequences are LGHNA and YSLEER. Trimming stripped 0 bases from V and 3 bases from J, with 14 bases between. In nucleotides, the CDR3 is TGCGCCAGCAGCCAAGATCTGACGGGGCGGGACACTGAAGCTTTCTTT. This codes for CASSQDLTGRDTEAFF.

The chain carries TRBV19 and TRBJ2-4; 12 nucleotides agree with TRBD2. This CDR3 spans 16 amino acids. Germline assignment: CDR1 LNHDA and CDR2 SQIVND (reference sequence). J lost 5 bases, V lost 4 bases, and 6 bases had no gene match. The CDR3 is CASSKWTSGKENIQYF. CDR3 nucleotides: TGTGCCAGTAGTAAATGGACTAGCGGGAAGGAAAACATTCAGTACTTC.

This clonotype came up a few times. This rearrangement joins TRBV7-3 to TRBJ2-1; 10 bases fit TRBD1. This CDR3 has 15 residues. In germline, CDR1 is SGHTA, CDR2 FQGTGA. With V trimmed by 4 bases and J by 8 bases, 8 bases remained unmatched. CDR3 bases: TGTGCCAGCAGCTCTCCGGGACAGGGGAGGGATGAGCAGTTCTTC. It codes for CASSSPGQGRDEQFF.

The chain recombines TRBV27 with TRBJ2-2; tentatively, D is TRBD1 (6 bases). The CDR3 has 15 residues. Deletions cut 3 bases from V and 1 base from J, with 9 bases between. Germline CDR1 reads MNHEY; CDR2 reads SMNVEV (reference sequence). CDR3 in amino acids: CASSFRDKNTGELFF. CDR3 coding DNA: TGTGCCAGCAGTTTCAGGGACAAGAACACCGGGGAGCTGTTTTTT.

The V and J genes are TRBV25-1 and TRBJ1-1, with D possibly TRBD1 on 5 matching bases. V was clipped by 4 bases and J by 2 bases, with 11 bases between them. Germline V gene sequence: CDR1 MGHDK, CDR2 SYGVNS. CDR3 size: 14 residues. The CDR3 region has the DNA TGTGCCAGCAGTGGACGAGGGGAAAACACTGAAGCTTTCTTT. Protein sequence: CASSGRGENTEAFF. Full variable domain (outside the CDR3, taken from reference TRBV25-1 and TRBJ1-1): EADIYQTPRYLVIGTGKKITLECSQTMGHDKMYWYQQDPGMELHLIHYSYGVNSTEKGDLSSESTVSRIRTEHFPLTLESARPSHTSQYLCASSGRGENTEAFFGQGTRLTVV.

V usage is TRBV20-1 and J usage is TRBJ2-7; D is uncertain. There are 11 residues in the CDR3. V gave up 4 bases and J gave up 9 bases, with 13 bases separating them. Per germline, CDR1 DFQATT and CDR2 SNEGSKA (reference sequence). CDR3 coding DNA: TGCAGTGCTACTGTTTCTACTGCGCAGTACTTC. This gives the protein CSATVSTAQYF.

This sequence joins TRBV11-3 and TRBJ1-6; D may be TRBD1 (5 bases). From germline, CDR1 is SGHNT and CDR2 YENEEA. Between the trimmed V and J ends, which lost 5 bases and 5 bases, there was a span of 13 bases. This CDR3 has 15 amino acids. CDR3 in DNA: TGTGCCAGCAGCCGGTTCGACAGTAATAATTCACCCCTCCACTTT. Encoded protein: CASSRFDSNNSPLHF.

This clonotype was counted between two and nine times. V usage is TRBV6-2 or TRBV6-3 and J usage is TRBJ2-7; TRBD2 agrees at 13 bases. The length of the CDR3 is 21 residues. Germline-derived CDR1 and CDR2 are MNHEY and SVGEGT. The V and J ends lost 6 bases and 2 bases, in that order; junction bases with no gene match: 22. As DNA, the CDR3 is TGTGCCAGCAGGACCCGACAGGGGGATCAGCGACTAGCGGGAGGAACCTACGAGCAGTACTTC. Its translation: CASRTRQGDQRLAGGTYEQYF.

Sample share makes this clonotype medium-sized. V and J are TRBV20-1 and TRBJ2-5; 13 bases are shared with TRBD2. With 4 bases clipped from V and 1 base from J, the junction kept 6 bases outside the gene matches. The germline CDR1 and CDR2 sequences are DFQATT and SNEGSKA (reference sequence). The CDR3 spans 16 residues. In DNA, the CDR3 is TGCAGTGCTAAAACCGGGACTAGCGGGACCCAAGAGACCCAGTACTTC. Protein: CSAKTGTSGTQETQYF.

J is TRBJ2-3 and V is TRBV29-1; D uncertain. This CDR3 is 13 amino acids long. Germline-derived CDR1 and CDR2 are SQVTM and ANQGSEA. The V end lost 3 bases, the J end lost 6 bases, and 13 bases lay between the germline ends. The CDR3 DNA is TGCAGCGTTGATGGAGCGTTATCGGATACGCAGTATTTT. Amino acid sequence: CSVDGALSDTQYF.

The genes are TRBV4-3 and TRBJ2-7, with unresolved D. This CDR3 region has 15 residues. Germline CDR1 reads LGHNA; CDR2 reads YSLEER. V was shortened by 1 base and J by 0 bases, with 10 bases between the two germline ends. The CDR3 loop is CASSQVLYDSYEQYF. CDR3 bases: TGCGCCAGCAGCCAAGTCCTCTACGACTCCTACGAGCAGTACTTC.

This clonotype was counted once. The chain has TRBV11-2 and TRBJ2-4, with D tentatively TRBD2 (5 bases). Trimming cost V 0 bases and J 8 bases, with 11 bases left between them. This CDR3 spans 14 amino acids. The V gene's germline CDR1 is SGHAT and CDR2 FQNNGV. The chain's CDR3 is CASSLEGRGHIQYF. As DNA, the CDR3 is TGTGCCAGCAGCTTAGAAGGCCGGGGTCACATTCAGTACTTC.

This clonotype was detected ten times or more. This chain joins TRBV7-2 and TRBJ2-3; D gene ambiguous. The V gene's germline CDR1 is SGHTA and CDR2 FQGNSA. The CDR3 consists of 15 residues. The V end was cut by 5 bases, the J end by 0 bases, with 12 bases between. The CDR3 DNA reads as TGTGCCAGCAGCCAAAACCGACCTAGCACAGATACGCAGTATTTT. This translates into CASSQNRPSTDTQYF.

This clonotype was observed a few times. The CDR3 DNA reads TGTGCCAGCAGGGCGGGACAGAACTATGGCTACACCTTC. As protein: CASRAGQNYGYTF. V and J are TRBV12-3 or TRBV12-4 and TRBJ1-2; TRBD1 matches 7 bases. The CDR3 has 13 residues. The ends lost 6 bases at V and 2 bases at J; junction bases unmatched: 3.

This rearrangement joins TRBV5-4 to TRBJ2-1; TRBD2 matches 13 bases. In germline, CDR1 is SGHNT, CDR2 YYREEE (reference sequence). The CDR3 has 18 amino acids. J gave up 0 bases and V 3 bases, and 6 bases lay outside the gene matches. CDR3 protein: CASSSGTSGTSSYNEQFF. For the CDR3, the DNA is TGTGCCAGCAGCTCCGGGACTAGCGGGACCAGCTCCTACAATGAGCAGTTCTTC.

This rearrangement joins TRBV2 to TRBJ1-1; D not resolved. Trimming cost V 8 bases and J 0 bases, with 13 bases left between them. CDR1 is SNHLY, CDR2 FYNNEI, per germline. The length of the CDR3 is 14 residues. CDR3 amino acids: CASQTGMMNTEAFF. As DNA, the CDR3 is TGTGCCAGCCAAACCGGGATGATGAACACTGAAGCTTTCTTT.

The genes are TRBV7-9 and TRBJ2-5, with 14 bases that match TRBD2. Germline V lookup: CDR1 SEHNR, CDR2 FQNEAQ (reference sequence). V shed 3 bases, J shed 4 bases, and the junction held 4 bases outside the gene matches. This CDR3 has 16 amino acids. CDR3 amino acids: CASSFRLAGGGETQYF. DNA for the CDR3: TGTGCCAGCAGCTTCCGACTAGCGGGAGGGGGAGAGACCCAGTACTTC.